This T cell receptor beta chain was recovered during a study of regulatory T cells in long-lasting Graves disease. The study's findings and limits: Persistent disease showed a preference for TRBV28, TRBJ1-2 and TRBJ2-5. More public clonotypes were shared by persistent patients (around 2,500) than by new patients (about 1,000).

Researchers made TCR beta libraries by using iRepertoire HTBI primers and running Arm-PCR on CDR3 regions. TCRdb passed the multiplex PCR reads through MiXCR, listing each CDR3 protein once. This sample has around 450,000 distinct CDR3 sequences, with about 16% found just once. Regarding time point: newly diagnosed GD, antithyroid drugs for less than 3 months. The authors made the TCR library using RNA they extracted from PBMCs. This clonotype was counted only a few times. What it binds is unknown. This CDR3 is built from 14 residues. Per the germline V gene, CDR1 is DFQATT and CDR2 is SNEGSKA (reference sequence). The V gene lost 2 bases and the J gene lost 5 bases, with 10 bases spanning the gap. The data also belong to a second study, concerning T cells in Graves' hyperthyroidism and ophthalmopathy. That paper adds: It was considered stable Graves' hyperthyroidism when ophthalmopathy did not progress within 18 months. The HTBI set primed first-round TCR CDR3 RT-PCR.

This TCR came from a woman in her thirties with Graves disease. This chain uses TRBV20-1 with TRBJ1-6, with D uncertain. This specimen consisted of peripheral blood mononuclear cells (PBMCs), obtained at new diagnosis, from a patient treated with antithyroid drugs. CDR3 sequence reads: CSARLSEDNSPLHF. The CDR3 DNA reads TGCAGTGCTAGACTCAGCGAAGATAATTCACCCCTCCACTTT.